The 27 T cell receptor beta chains listed next were all sequenced from one sample in a study of metastatic and nonmetastatic thyroid tumors. TCRdb re-called the PCR reads with MiXCR. The sample holds 15,000 to 20,000 clones, about 33% seen once. All patients were untreated before thyroid surgery. Sequencing used tumor tissue. The source is a female donor with papillary thyroid cancer or a benign thyroid nodule (not recorded which). Some clones in this sample may be carry-over from other donors' samples.

A few counts support this clone. The chain has TRBV12-3 or TRBV12-4 and TRBJ1-5; D might be TRBD1 (6 bases). Trimming stripped 7 bases from V and 2 bases from J, with 15 bases between. The CDR3 consists of 15 residues. As DNA, the CDR3 is TGTGCCAGCACCCGTACAGGGATCGGCAATCAGCCCCAGCATTTT. It encodes CASTRTGIGNQPQHF.

The chain uses TRBV4-3 and TRBJ2-7; a possible D gene is TRBD2 (5 bases). This CDR3 contains 15 residues. Germline V gene lookup returns CDR1 LGHNA and CDR2 YSLEER. Between the trimmed V and J ends, which lost 0 bases and 2 bases, there was a span of 11 bases. The CDR3 loop reads CASSQDWRAAYEQYF. The CDR3 bases are TGCGCCAGCAGCCAAGATTGGCGGGCGGCCTACGAGCAGTACTTC.

The chain carries TRBV20-1 and TRBJ1-1; D ambiguous. CDR3 length: 15 amino acids. V lost 0 bases to trimming and J lost 2 bases, with 13 bases between them. Per the germline V gene, CDR1 is DFQATT and CDR2 is SNEGSKA (reference sequence). CDR3 amino acids: CSARDPSGGNTEAFF. In nucleotides, the CDR3 is TGCAGTGCTAGAGACCCTTCGGGCGGAAACACTGAAGCTTTCTTT.

The gene calls are TRBV30 and TRBJ1-5; the match to TRBD1 covers 9 bases. The germline V gene encodes CDR1 GTSNPN and CDR2 SVGIG (reference sequence). J lost 3 bases, V lost 3 bases, and 6 bases had no gene match. There are 15 residues in the CDR3. Here the CDR3 reads CAWRRQGVINQPQHF. The CDR3 DNA reads TGTGCCTGGAGGAGACAGGGGGTTATCAATCAGCCCCAGCATTTT.

A few counts support this clone. The rearrangement uses TRBV15 and TRBJ2-7; 9 bases agree with TRBD1. The V segment lost 1 base and the J segment 1 base; nucleotides outside the gene matches: 5. Germline CDR1 is LNHNV and CDR2 is YYDKDF (reference sequence). This CDR3 contains 16 residues. CDR3 in DNA: TGTGCCACCAGCAGAGCTCTGGGGACAGGGTCCTACGAGCAGTACTTC. It specifies CATSRALGTGSYEQYF. The full variable domain, its missing parts supplied by reference TRBV15 and TRBJ2-7, is DAMVIQNPRYQVTQFGKPVTLSCSQTLNHNVMYWYQQKSSQAPKLLFHYYDKDFNNEADTPDNFQSRRPNTSFCFLDIRSPGLGDTAMYLCATSRALGTGSYEQYFGPGTRLTVT.

This clone appeared many times. The chain has TRBV28 and TRBJ2-7; no definite D call. The V gene's germline CDR1 is MDHEN and CDR2 SYDVKM. The CDR3 is 14 amino acids. Trimming took off 10 bases at V and 7 bases at J, with 23 bases between the two ends. The CDR3 bases are TGTGCCACCGTGGAGCATCTTTTGAGAGGAGAGCAGTACTTC. The encoded protein is CATVEHLLRGEQYF.

This chain uses TRBV11-2 with TRBJ2-2; no clear D. CDR1 and CDR2 (germline): SGHAT, FQNNGV. This CDR3 spans 12 amino acids. V lost 1 base and J lost 6, with 3 bases in between. Written as DNA, the CDR3 is TGTGCCAGCAGCTTAGCTGCCGGGGAGCTGTTTTTT. Its translation: CASSLAAGELFF.

This chain uses TRBV7-3 with TRBJ1-5, with D perhaps matching TRBD1 (6 bases). The V and J ends lost 5 bases and 5 bases respectively, with 10 bases between them. The CDR3 is 13 amino acids. CDR1 is SGHTA, CDR2 FQGTGA, per germline. CDR3 in DNA: TGTGCCAGCAGCACCAACAGGGATCAGCCCCAGCATTTT. Protein: CASSTNRDQPQHF.

This clone was counted between two and nine times. V is TRBV6-1 and J is TRBJ1-2; weak D call: TRBD1 (6 bases). Trimming removed 8 bases from V and 5 bases from J, with 9 bases in between. Germline V CDR1 and CDR2: MNHNS, SASEGT. This CDR3 is built from 11 residues. CDR3 amino acids: CASGGLYGYTF. The CDR3 DNA reads TGTGCCAGCGGGGGGCTTTATGGCTACACCTTC.

The gene calls are TRBV11-1 and TRBJ1-3; no firm D call. Germline V gene data show CDR1 as SGHAT and CDR2 as FQDESV (reference sequence). The CDR3 sequence is 12 residues long. V lost 4 bases to trimming and J lost 8 bases, with 9 bases between them. The CDR3 is CASSYLQDTIYF. CDR3 bases: TGTGCCAGCAGCTACCTCCAGGACACCATATATTTT.

The V call is TRBV7-7, the J call TRBJ2-5; perhaps D is TRBD1 or TRBD2 (7 bases each). This CDR3 spans 13 amino acids. CDR1 is SSHAT and CDR2 is FNYEAQ in the germline V gene (reference sequence). CDR3 region: CALGGQAGETQYF. In DNA, the CDR3 is TGTGCATTAGGGGGCCAAGCGGGGGAGACCCAGTACTTC.

The chain links TRBV5-1 to TRBJ1-1; 12 bases are a match to TRBD1. The ends lost 7 bases at V and 4 bases at J; junction bases unmatched: 5. Per the germline V gene, CDR1 is SGHRS and CDR2 is YFSETQ. This CDR3 is 14 amino acids long. The CDR3 here is CASGDRGLGTEAFF. The DNA of the CDR3 is TGCGCCAGCGGGGACAGGGGGCTGGGCACTGAAGCTTTCTTT.

The table lists this clone with a few counts. As DNA, the CDR3 is TGTGCCAGCCAGGCGGGAGATCACACAGATACGCAGTATTTT. Protein product: CASQAGDHTDTQYF. The V gene is TRBV6-1, the J gene TRBJ2-3, with 7 positions matching TRBD2. V gave up 8 bases and J gave up 2 bases; unmatched junction bases: 7. This CDR3 spans 14 amino acids. Germline loops: CDR1 MNHNS, CDR2 SASEGT.

The V call is TRBV20-1, the J call TRBJ2-7; D is unclear. The length of the CDR3 is 13 residues. Trimming stripped 6 bases from V and 6 bases from J, with 18 bases between. Germline loops: CDR1 DFQATT, CDR2 SNEGSKA (reference sequence). The CDR3 region is CSAGYGLEFEQYF. The CDR3 nucleotides read TGCAGTGCCGGGTACGGTCTGGAGTTCGAGCAGTACTTC.

This chain links TRBV6-1 with TRBJ2-7, with unresolved D. V dropped 6 bases and J dropped 6 bases, with 15 bases sitting between them. The CDR3 totals 13 residues. Germline V gene sequence: CDR1 MNHNS, CDR2 SASEGT. The CDR3 DNA follows: TGTGCCAGCAGGGAATCGACCGCCGCCGAGCAGTACTTC. It specifies CASRESTAAEQYF.

The genes are TRBV5-1 and TRBJ1-5; D is uncertain. The CDR3 length is 15 residues. V lost 4 bases and J 0 bases, leaving 11 bases between the germline ends. Germline V lookup: CDR1 SGHRS, CDR2 YFSETQ. CDR3 DNA: TGCGCCAGCAGCCCCGGATCAACTAGCAATCAGCCCCAGCATTTT. It specifies CASSPGSTSNQPQHF.

This clone was counted at least ten times. The chain has TRBV18 and TRBJ2-5, with unresolved D. The CDR3 sequence is 13 residues long. CDR1 and CDR2 (germline): KGHSH, LQKENI. Trimming removed 1 base from V and 0 bases from J, with 3 bases in between. CDR3 DNA sequence: TGTGCCAGCTCACCACGGGACCAAGAGACCCAGTACTTC. Its protein is CASSPRDQETQYF.

This clone is medium-sized (0.01 to 0.1%) by share. The rearrangement joins TRBV28 to TRBJ2-7, with D tentatively TRBD2 (5 bases). The germline V gene has CDR1 MDHEN and CDR2 SYDVKM. Trimming cost V 6 bases and J 2 bases, with 17 bases left between them. The CDR3 has 15 amino acids. CDR3 sequence (DNA): TGTGCCAGCAGAGACTCGCTGTGGGGAGCCTACGAGCAGTACTTC. Encoded protein: CASRDSLWGAYEQYF. Drawing the rest from reference TRBV28 and TRBJ2-7, the complete variable domain is DVKVTQSSRYLVKRTGEKVFLECVQDMDHENMFWYRQDPGLGLRLIYFSYDVKMKEKGDIPEGYSVSREKKERFSLILESASTNQTSMYLCASRDSLWGAYEQYFGPGTRLTVT.

J is TRBJ2-7 and V is TRBV20-1; possible D gene TRBD2, 7 bases. The CDR3 is 16 amino acids. The germline V gene encodes CDR1 DFQATT and CDR2 SNEGSKA (reference sequence). CDR3 sequence: CRAGPQGRERVYEQYF. CDR3 nucleotides: TGCAGAGCTGGGCCCCAGGGGCGGGAGAGAGTGTACGAGCAGTACTTC.

The CDR3 is CASSSQVGGSGHRTDTQYF. In nucleotides, the CDR3 is TGTGCCAGCAGCTCTCAAGTTGGGGGGTCGGGTCACCGCACAGATACGCAGTATTTT. The chain employs TRBV21-1 and TRBJ2-3; the D call of TRBD1 is as the table states it, not checked on the DNA. TRBV21-1 is given as a pseudogene. This CDR3 spans 19 amino acids.

This chain joins TRBV20-1 and TRBJ1-2; D is unclear. The CDR3 loop spans 14 amino acids. CDR1 is DFQATT and CDR2 is SNEGSKA in the germline V gene (reference sequence). Between the trimmed V and J ends, which lost 5 bases and 5 bases, there was a span of 18 bases. The CDR3 coding sequence is TGCAGTGCTGAAGCAGGCAGCAGCAGATATGGCTACACCTTC. It specifies CSAEAGSSRYGYTF.

This clone is judged medium-sized. The gene calls are TRBV6-1 and TRBJ2-2; 8 nucleotides line up with TRBD1. The CDR3 consists of 17 residues. J was trimmed by 5 bases and V by 5 bases; bases with no gene match: 13. The germline gives CDR1 MNHNS, CDR2 SASEGT. The CDR3 reads CASSPDAQGANTGELFF. CDR3 DNA: TGTGCCAGCAGTCCGGATGCGCAGGGGGCTAATACCGGGGAGCTGTTTTTT.

This clone is labeled as medium-sized. Additional DNA sequences in this sample encode the identical CDR3. The chain carries TRBV11-2 and TRBJ2-7; 15 positions agree with TRBD2. V lost 5 bases, J lost 7 bases, and 9 bases stayed unmatched. There are 16 residues in the CDR3. CDR1 and CDR2 from the germline V gene are SGHAT and FQNNGV. The CDR3 nucleotides are TGTGCCAGCAGCCCCGGGACTAGCGGGAGGCCTGAGGAGCAGTACTTC. This sequence encodes CASSPGTSGRPEEQYF.

The rearrangement joins TRBV2 to TRBJ2-2; D is uncertain. The CDR3 runs to 16 residues. Trimming stripped 6 bases from V and 0 bases from J, with 14 bases between. Germline V lookup: CDR1 SNHLY, CDR2 FYNNEI. The CDR3 nucleotides are TGTGCCAGCAGAGCCACAAGAGAATCGAACACCGGGGAGCTGTTTTTT. Translation gives CASRATRESNTGELFF.

The chain links TRBV4-1 to TRBJ1-5; D is uncertain. CDR1 MGHRA and CDR2 YSYEKL come from the germline V gene. CDR3 length: 13 amino acids. V lost 4 bases, J lost 7 bases, and 11 bases lay in between. The DNA for the CDR3 is TGCGCCAGCAGCCTGCCGGCCGGACAGCCCCAGCATTTT. This encodes CASSLPAGQPQHF.

This clone has ten or more counts. The rearrangement uses TRBV10-2 and TRBJ2-3; D is perhaps TRBD1 (6 bases). Germline lookup yields CDR1 WSHSY and CDR2 SAAADI. This CDR3 has 14 amino acids. V dropped 6 bases and J dropped 4 bases, with 14 bases sitting between them. The CDR3 DNA reads as TGCGCCAGCAGGGACAGACCTATGGCAGATACGCAGTATTTT. This sequence encodes CASRDRPMADTQYF.

The chain carries TRBV3-1 and TRBJ2-5; unclear D gene. Trimming cost V 1 base and J 1 base, with 13 bases left between them. The germline gives CDR1 LGHDT, CDR2 YNNKEL (reference sequence). The CDR3 length is 16 residues. CDR3 sequence: CASSQVLKQPQETQYF. In nucleotides, the CDR3 is TGTGCCAGCAGCCAAGTTCTAAAACAGCCCCAAGAGACCCAGTACTTC.